The 30 T cell receptor beta chains below all came from one sample that was sequenced in a study of OX40 agonist ivuxolimab in advanced cancers. Repertoires were generated with immunoSEQ multiplex PCR, while TCRdb's copy carries only in-frame clones and drops some. The sample consists of roughly 86,000 clones, about 90% of them appearing once. Sequences were derived from CD4+ or CD8+ T cells sorted from blood, sampled in a trial of the OX40 agonist ivuxolimab. The receptor set was obtained from an adult with an advanced solid tumor such as melanoma, head and neck, liver or kidney cancer.

This chain links TRBV6-1 with TRBJ2-1, with D perhaps matching TRBD2 (7 bases). The CDR3 loop spans 14 amino acids. Germline V gene lookup returns CDR1 MNHNS and CDR2 SASEGT. Trimming stripped 5 bases from V and 2 bases from J, with 10 bases between. In DNA form, the CDR3 reads TGTGCCAGCAGTTCGGGGGGCACCTACAATGAGCAGTTCTTC. Amino acid sequence: CASSSGGTYNEQFF.

The CDR3 DNA sequence: TGTGCCAGCAGCCCAAGGGCCGGGACAGTAAAAGAGACCCAGTACTTC. Amino acid sequence: CASSPRAGTVKETQYF. The chain is built from TRBV7-2 and TRBJ2-5; 7 bases map to TRBD1. This CDR3 is 16 amino acids long. V gave up 5 bases and J gave up 3 bases; unmatched junction bases: 12. Per the germline V gene, CDR1 is SGHTA and CDR2 is FQGNSA.

This chain links TRBV28 with TRBJ2-7; 8 bases align to TRBD1. Germline assignment: CDR1 MDHEN and CDR2 SYDVKM. With 5 bases clipped from V and 6 bases from J, the junction kept 15 bases outside the gene matches. The CDR3 extends over 16 amino acids. CDR3 sequence: CASSQDWTGHLAEQYF. CDR3 DNA: TGTGCCAGCAGTCAAGACTGGACAGGGCACCTGGCCGAGCAGTACTTC.

This rearrangement joins TRBV4-1 to TRBJ1-3; tentative D call: TRBD1 (6 bases). The CDR3 has 16 amino acids. V was pared by 0 bases and J by 5 bases, with 14 bases between. Germline V gene data show CDR1 as MGHRA and CDR2 as YSYEKL. The CDR3 here is CASSQERGGSRNTIYF. CDR3 nucleotide sequence: TGCGCCAGCAGCCAAGAAAGGGGGGGGTCGAGAAACACCATATATTTT.

The chain links TRBV28 to TRBJ2-5; 10 bases line up with TRBD1. The end of the DNA aligns better with TRBJ2-7, so the J call may be wrong. CDR3 length: 15 amino acids. Per the germline V gene, CDR1 is MDHEN and CDR2 is SYDVKM. CDR3 DNA sequence: TGTGCCAGCACTAGGCTTCGGACAGGGGGCTACGAGCAGTACTTC. Encoded protein: CASTRLRTGGYEQYF.

The chain recombines TRBV10-1 with TRBJ2-7; D might be TRBD1 or TRBD2, each matching 5 bases. Trimming took off 8 bases at V and 4 bases at J, with 24 bases between the two ends. The CDR3 is made up of 16 amino acids. From germline, CDR1 is WNHNN and CDR2 SYGVQD (reference sequence). The CDR3 protein is CASSLVGTTYQYEQYF. In nucleotides, the CDR3 is TGCGCCAGCTCGCTGGTCGGGACCACATACCAATACGAGCAGTACTTC.

The chain employs TRBV5-1 and TRBJ2-7, with 7 bases aligning to TRBD1. The CDR3 runs 15 residues. With 4 bases clipped from V and 5 bases from J, the junction kept 12 bases outside the gene matches. Germline loops: CDR1 SGHRS, CDR2 YFSETQ. In DNA, the CDR3 is TGCGCCAGCAGCCCAGGGCCCGTGACAGGGAACGAGCAGTACTTC. The encoded protein is CASSPGPVTGNEQYF. The complete variable domain, with remaining parts taken from reference TRBV5-1 and TRBJ2-7, reads KAGVTQTPRYLIKTRGQQVTLSCSPISGHRSVSWYQQTPGQGLQFLFEYFSETQRNKGNFPGRFSGRQFSNSRSEMNVSTLELGDSALYLCASSPGPVTGNEQYFGPGTRLTVT.

The V call is TRBV27, the J call TRBJ1-6, with D unresolved. Per the germline V gene, CDR1 is MNHEY and CDR2 is SMNVEV (reference sequence). This CDR3 has 14 residues. Trimming took off 7 bases at V and 1 base at J, with 8 bases between the two ends. The CDR3 sequence is CASMSGSYNSPLHF. In nucleotides, the CDR3 is TGTGCCAGCATGTCCGGTTCCTATAATTCACCCCTCCACTTT.

The chain employs TRBV7-2 and TRBJ1-5, with unresolved D. Trimming stripped 2 bases from V and 4 bases from J, with 6 bases between. Germline V lookup: CDR1 SGHTA, CDR2 FQGNSA. There are 13 residues in the CDR3. The CDR3 DNA follows: TGTGCCAGCAGCTTAAATCAGAATCAGCCCCAGCATTTT. It is translated as CASSLNQNQPQHF.

This chain connects TRBV2 to TRBJ2-6; the match to TRBD2 covers 9 bases. The V gene's germline CDR1 is SNHLY and CDR2 FYNNEI. The CDR3 is 16 amino acids. V gave up 6 bases and J gave up 4 bases; unmatched junction bases: 7. CDR3 nucleotides: TGTGCCAGCAGAACCGGACTAGCGAAAGGGGCCAACGTCCTGACTTTC. It yields the protein CASRTGLAKGANVLTF.

The chain joins TRBV19 to TRBJ2-7, with TRBD1 identical over 8 bases. Germline V gene sequence: CDR1 LNHDA, CDR2 SQIVND (reference sequence). V trimming: 3 bases; J trimming: 3 bases; junction bases outside the gene matches: 1. The CDR3 covers 13 residues. CDR3 sequence: CASSIGTGYEQYF. CDR3 bases: TGTGCCAGTAGTATCGGGACAGGCTACGAGCAGTACTTC.

The chain carries TRBV11-2 and TRBJ2-5; D might be TRBD2 (6 bases). The end of the DNA is better explained by TRBJ2-7, so the J call may be wrong. The length of the CDR3 is 15 residues. CDR1 is SGHAT, CDR2 FQNNGV, per germline. CDR3 DNA sequence: TGTGCCAGCAGCAAGGCCGGGACTGAAAACTACGAGCAGTACTTC. Protein: CASSKAGTENYEQYF.

The V call is TRBV11-3, the J call TRBJ2-5, with a tentative D call TRBD2 (6 bases). The CDR3 is 13 amino acids. The V and J ends lost 3 bases and 5 bases respectively, with 10 bases between them. Germline values: CDR1 SGHNT, CDR2 YENEEA. This CDR3 reads CASSFGGTETQYF. The CDR3 bases are TGTGCCAGCAGCTTCGGGGGAACGGAGACCCAGTACTTC.

The chain joins TRBV25-1 to TRBJ2-7, with D uncertain. The CDR3 is made up of 12 amino acids. The germline V gene has CDR1 MGHDK and CDR2 SYGVNS. V lost 6 bases and J 3 bases, leaving 9 bases between the germline ends. This CDR3 reads CASRAQDYEQYF. The DNA for the CDR3 is TGTGCCAGCAGGGCGCAGGACTACGAGCAGTACTTC.

This CDR3 is CASSLSSGRDTQYF. The CDR3, as DNA: TGTGCCAGCAGCTTATCTAGCGGGAGAGATACGCAGTATTTT. The chain couples TRBV7-2 to TRBJ2-3; 10 bases map to TRBD2. V trimming: 2 bases; J trimming: 5 bases; junction bases outside the gene matches: 1. CDR3 length: 14 residues. CDR1 SGHTA and CDR2 FQGNSA come from the germline V gene. The whole variable domain, filled in from reference TRBV7-2 and TRBJ2-3, reads GAGVSQSPSNKVTEKGKDVELRCDPISGHTALYWYRQSLGQGLEFLIYFQGNSAPDKSGLPSDRFSAERTGGSVSTLTIQRTQQEDSAVYLCASSLSSGRDTQYFGPGTRLTVL.

This rearrangement joins TRBV7-2 to TRBJ2-5, with D possibly called TRBD1 or TRBD2 (5 bases each). V was shortened by 1 base and J by 6 bases, with 21 bases between the two germline ends. This CDR3 is built from 17 residues. Germline V gene lookup returns CDR1 SGHTA and CDR2 FQGNSA. CDR3 loop: CASSLGGTGPNLKTQYF. In DNA, the CDR3 is TGTGCCAGCAGCTTAGGGGGGACCGGACCCAATTTAAAGACCCAGTACTTC.

The rearrangement uses TRBV7-2 and TRBJ1-2; D remains unclear. Deletions cut 7 bases from V and 8 bases from J, with 11 bases between. Per germline, CDR1 SGHTA and CDR2 FQGNSA. This CDR3 spans 11 amino acids. The CDR3 nucleotides are TGTGCCAGCACCGCGGTGGGGGGCTACACCTTC. Protein product: CASTAVGGYTF. Complete variable domain (other parts from reference TRBV7-2 and TRBJ1-2): GAGVSQSPSNKVTEKGKDVELRCDPISGHTALYWYRQSLGQGLEFLIYFQGNSAPDKSGLPSDRFSAERTGGSVSTLTIQRTQQEDSAVYLCASTAVGGYTFGSGTRLTVV.

CDR3 DNA: TGCGCCAGCAGTGAGAGAGGGAAAACCGGGGAGCTGTTTTTT. This encodes CASSERGKTGELFF. The chain carries TRBV10-1 and TRBJ2-2, with D possibly TRBD2 on 5 matching bases. This CDR3 is built from 14 residues. Germline values: CDR1 WNHNN, CDR2 SYGVQD (reference sequence). The germline V and J ends were trimmed by 2 bases and 5 bases, with 9 bases remaining between them.

With respect to this clone: The identical CDR3 is also encoded by other nucleotide sequences in the sample. V usage is TRBV11-2 and J usage is TRBJ1-2; D not certain. Germline CDR1 and CDR2: SGHAT and FQNNGV. The CDR3 is 13 residues long. Trimming removed 2 bases at V and 2 bases at J, with 6 bases between. CDR3 coding DNA: TGTGCCAGCAGCTTACAAGGGAACTATGGCTACACCTTC. Translated, it gives CASSLQGNYGYTF.

The V gene is TRBV30, the J gene TRBJ1-2, with unresolved D. The CDR3 sequence is 15 residues long. The V gene lost 2 bases and the J gene lost 5 bases, with 18 bases spanning the gap. The V gene's germline CDR1 is GTSNPN and CDR2 SVGIG (reference sequence). The DNA of the CDR3 is TGTGCCTGGAGTTCCGACGTCCGTAGGGTTTATGGCTACACCTTC. Translated: CAWSSDVRRVYGYTF.

J is TRBJ1-5 and V is TRBV2, with D perhaps matching TRBD1 (5 bases). The germline V gene has CDR1 SNHLY and CDR2 FYNNEI. Trimming took off 8 bases at V and 3 bases at J, with 11 bases between the two ends. The CDR3 sequence is 13 residues long. The CDR3 DNA reads as TGTGCCAGCGACTCAGGGTTCAATCAGCCCCAGCATTTT. It is translated as CASDSGFNQPQHF.

V usage is TRBV11-2 and J usage is TRBJ2-4, with D possibly being TRBD1 (6 bases). The V and J ends lost 5 bases and 8 bases respectively, with 16 bases between them. The germline V gene has CDR1 SGHAT and CDR2 FQNNGV. This CDR3 is 14 amino acids long. Here the CDR3 reads CASSPLPGQDIQYF. For the CDR3, the DNA is TGTGCCAGCAGCCCACTCCCGGGACAAGACATTCAGTACTTC.

The chain links TRBV2 to TRBJ1-5, with TRBD1 matching over 9 bases. Germline values: CDR1 SNHLY, CDR2 FYNNEI. The V gene end was trimmed by 5 bases and the J gene end by 4 bases; junction bases not matched to a gene: 6. The CDR3 is made up of 15 amino acids. This CDR3 reads CASSTRTGDNQPQHF. DNA of the CDR3: TGTGCCAGCAGTACCCGGACAGGGGATAATCAGCCCCAGCATTTT.

This chain connects TRBV5-1 to TRBJ1-6, with a weak D call TRBD1 (6 bases). This CDR3 has 15 amino acids. The germline V and J ends were trimmed by 2 bases and 9 bases, with 15 bases remaining between them. CDR1 and CDR2 from the germline V gene are SGHRS and YFSETQ. CDR3 nucleotide sequence: TGCGCCAGCAGCTTACAGGGTGATGGAGGTTCACCCCTCCACTTT. Translated: CASSLQGDGGSPLHF. Variable domain in full (rest from reference TRBV5-1 and TRBJ1-6): KAGVTQTPRYLIKTRGQQVTLSCSPISGHRSVSWYQQTPGQGLQFLFEYFSETQRNKGNFPGRFSGRQFSNSRSEMNVSTLELGDSALYLCASSLQGDGGSPLHFGNGTRLTVT.

The rearrangement uses TRBV29-1 and TRBJ2-2; 7 nucleotides match TRBD1. V lost 4 bases to trimming and J lost 4 bases; unmatched junction nucleotides: 12. Germline loops: CDR1 SQVTM, CDR2 ANQGSEA. The CDR3 spans 16 residues. CDR3: CSVGAPGQQLTGELFF. The CDR3 DNA reads as TGCAGCGTTGGGGCGCCGGGACAGCAACTCACCGGGGAGCTGTTTTTT.

The chain couples TRBV5-8 to TRBJ1-5; 11 bases line up with TRBD1. The CDR3 consists of 17 residues. Per germline, CDR1 SGHTS and CDR2 YDEGEE. The ends lost 0 bases at V and 6 bases at J; junction bases unmatched: 8. The CDR3, as DNA: TGTGCCAGCAGCTTGGAGGGCGGACAGGGGGCAGTTCAGCCCCAGCATTTT. Amino acids: CASSLEGGQGAVQPQHF.

The chain couples TRBV7-2 to TRBJ2-7, with D perhaps being TRBD1 or TRBD2 (6 bases each). Germline CDR1 reads SGHTA; CDR2 reads FQGNSA. The CDR3 contains 15 residues. The V and J ends lost 0 bases and 7 bases respectively, with 16 bases between them. The CDR3 region has the DNA TGTGCCAGCAGCTTAGCGTACCCGGGGGCGCAAGAGCAGTACTTC. Its protein is CASSLAYPGAQEQYF.

The gene calls are TRBV7-9 and TRBJ1-4; 8 bases align to TRBD1. The V and J ends lost 5 bases and 6 bases, in that order; junction bases with no gene match: 8. CDR1 is SEHNR and CDR2 is FQNEAQ in the germline V gene (reference sequence). The CDR3 length is 15 residues. CDR3 DNA sequence: TGTGCCAGCAGCCTCCGACAGGGGAATTATGAAAAACTGTTTTTT. It codes for CASSLRQGNYEKLFF. The full variable domain, completed using reference TRBV7-9 and TRBJ1-4, is DTGVSQNPRHKITKRGQNVTFRCDPISEHNRLYWYRQTLGQGPEFLTYFQNEAQLEKSRLLSDRFSAERPKGSFSTLEIQRTEQGDSAMYLCASSLRQGNYEKLFFGSGTQLSVL.

The chain carries TRBV2 and TRBJ2-7, with 12 bases aligning to TRBD2. V was pared by 6 bases and J by 1 base, with 7 bases of the junction left unmatched. Germline CDR1 is SNHLY and CDR2 is FYNNEI. The CDR3 spans 16 residues. The CDR3, as DNA: TGTGCCAGCAGCCCGAGGACTAGCGGGACATCCTACGAGCAGTACTTC. Residues: CASSPRTSGTSYEQYF. The variable domain in full, completed from reference TRBV2 and TRBJ2-7, reads EPEVTQTPSHQVTQMGQEVILRCVPISNHLYFYWYRQILGQKVEFLVSFYNNEISEKSEIFDDQFSVERPDGSNFTLKIRSTKLEDSAMYFCASSPRTSGTSYEQYFGPGTRLTVT.

This chain connects TRBV6-6 to TRBJ1-4, with D possibly TRBD1 on 5 matching bases. The length of the CDR3 is 15 residues. CDR1 and CDR2 (germline): MNHNY, SVGAGI (reference sequence). The ends were cut back, 2 bases at V and 7 bases at J, with 14 bases in the middle. This CDR3 is CASSYPLERGEKLFF. The CDR3 nucleotides are TGTGCCAGCAGTTACCCGCTCGAGAGGGGTGAAAAACTGTTTTTT.